The clone carrying this T cell receptor beta chain has ten or more counts. The CDR3 totals 14 residues. Unmatched junction bases numbered 5, after V lost 1 base and J lost 6 bases. Germline lookup yields CDR1 LGHDT and CDR2 YNNKEL (reference sequence). Hyperthyroidism was new, under 2 months, in patients aged 18 to 65. Establishment of the diagnosis relied upon clinical symptoms, serum thyroxine, TRAb, thyroid ultrasound and orbital computed tomography. From RNA, the CDR3 regions of TCR beta chains were amplified and sequenced. HTBI primers served in a first-round RT-PCR, which a second-round multiplex PCR followed. MiXCR was run by TCRdb on the multiplex PCR reads, yielding one entry per CDR3 protein. Among fewer than 650,000 distinct CDR3 sequences listed, 22% were seen once. These data are taken from a study of Graves' ophthalmopathy and Graves' hyperthyroidism.

The receptor was isolated from a woman between 18 and 29 years old with stable Graves' hyperthyroidism. Some clones in this sample may be carry-over from other donors' samples. This chain links TRBV3-1 with TRBJ2-7, with 8 bases fitting TRBD2. Sequenced sample: peripheral blood. Here the CDR3 reads CASSQAGGPREQYF. Here the CDR3 DNA reads TGTGCCAGCAGCCAAGCGGGAGGGCCTCGCGAGCAGTACTTC.